The 3 T cell receptor beta chains below were found in one sample sequenced in a study of T cell repertoires in cytomegalovirus infection. Using its own MiXCR run on the reads, TCRdb lists one record per CDR3 protein. The sample includes 370,000 or so distinct CDR3 sequences, about 35% of them seen just once. No antigen has been identified for these receptors. Sequencing used cultured PBMCs, obtained from culture after CMV antigen stimulation. The receptors shown here come from a human donor in good health (CMV status not recorded). Some clones in this sample may be carry-over from other donors' samples.

Regarding this clonotype: Lacking the conserved final phenylalanine or tryptophan, this CDR3 likely reflects a read error. The rearrangement joins TRBV6-6 to TRBJ2-1, with D tentatively TRBD2 (6 bases). V gave up 2 bases and J gave up 6 bases, with 8 bases separating them. The CDR3 has 13 amino acids. Germline CDR1 is MNHNY and CDR2 is SVGAGI (reference sequence). CDR3: CASSYKGGNEQFV. CDR3 sequence (DNA): TGTGCCAGCAGTTACAAGGGAGGCAATGAGCAGTTCGTA.

This chain uses TRBV7-8 with TRBJ2-1; D may be TRBD1 (6 bases). The CDR3 extends over 15 amino acids. Trimming left V 0 bases short and J 3 bases short, with 9 bases between. Germline-derived CDR1 and CDR2 are SGHVS and FQNEAQ. The CDR3 region has the DNA TGTGCCAGCAGCTTAGCATCGGGACACTACAATGAGCAGTTCTTC. It yields the protein CASSLASGHYNEQFF.

The rearrangement links TRBV11-2 to TRBJ2-7; D call uncertain. Trimming took off 1 base at V and 2 bases at J, with 9 bases between the two ends. There are 14 residues in the CDR3. Germline V lookup: CDR1 SGHAT, CDR2 FQNNGV. The CDR3 reads CASSLAHSAYEQYV. The CDR3 nucleotides read TGTGCCAGCAGCTTAGCCCATTCGGCCTACGAGCAGTACGTC.